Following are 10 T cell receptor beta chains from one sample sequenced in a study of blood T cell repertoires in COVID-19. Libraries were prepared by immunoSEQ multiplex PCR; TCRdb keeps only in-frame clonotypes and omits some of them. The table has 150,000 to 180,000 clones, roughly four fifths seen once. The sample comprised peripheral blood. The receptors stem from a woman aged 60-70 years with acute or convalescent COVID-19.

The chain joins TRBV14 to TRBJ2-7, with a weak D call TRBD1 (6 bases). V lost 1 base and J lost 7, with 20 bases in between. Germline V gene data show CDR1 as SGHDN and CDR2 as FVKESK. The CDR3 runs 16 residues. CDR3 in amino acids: CASSQALSLPRGEQYF. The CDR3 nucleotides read TGTGCCAGCAGCCAAGCGCTCTCACTACCCAGGGGAGAGCAGTACTTC.

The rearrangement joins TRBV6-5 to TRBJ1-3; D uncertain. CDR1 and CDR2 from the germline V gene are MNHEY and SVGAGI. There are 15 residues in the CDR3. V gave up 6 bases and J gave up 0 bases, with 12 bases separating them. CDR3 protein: CASSRDTISGNTIYF. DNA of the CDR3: TGTGCCAGCAGCCGCGACACAATCTCTGGAAACACCATATATTTT.

CDR3 bases: TGTGCCAGCAGGAGGGGGACATTCTACGAGCAGTACTTC. As protein: CASRRGTFYEQYF. This chain connects TRBV2 to TRBJ2-7, with D perhaps TRBD1 (6 bases). The CDR3 has 13 amino acids. The germline CDR1 and CDR2 sequences are SNHLY and FYNNEI. V lost 6 bases and J 3 bases, leaving 12 bases between the germline ends.

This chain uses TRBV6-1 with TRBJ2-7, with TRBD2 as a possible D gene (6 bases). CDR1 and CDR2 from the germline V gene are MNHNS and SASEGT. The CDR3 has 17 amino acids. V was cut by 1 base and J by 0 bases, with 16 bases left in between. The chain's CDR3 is CASSEVESTRSSYEQYV. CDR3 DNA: TGTGCCAGCAGTGAAGTAGAGTCGACTAGAAGCTCCTACGAGCAGTACGTC.

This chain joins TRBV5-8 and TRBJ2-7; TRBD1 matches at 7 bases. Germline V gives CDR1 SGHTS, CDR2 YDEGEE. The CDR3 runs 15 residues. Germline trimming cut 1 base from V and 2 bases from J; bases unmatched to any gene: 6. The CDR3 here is CASSLYGTATYEQYF. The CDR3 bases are TGTGCCAGCAGCTTGTATGGGACAGCCACCTACGAGCAGTACTTC.

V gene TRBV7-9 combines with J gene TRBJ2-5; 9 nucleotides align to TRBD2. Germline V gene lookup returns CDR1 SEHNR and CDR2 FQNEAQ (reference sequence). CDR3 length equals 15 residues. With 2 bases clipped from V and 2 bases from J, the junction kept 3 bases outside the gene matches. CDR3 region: CASSLWAGGQETQYF. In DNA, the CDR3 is TGTGCCAGCAGCTTATGGGCGGGGGGGCAAGAGACCCAGTACTTC. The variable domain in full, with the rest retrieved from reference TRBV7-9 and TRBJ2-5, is DTGVSQNPRHKITKRGQNVTFRCDPISEHNRLYWYRQTLGQGPEFLTYFQNEAQLEKSRLLSDRFSAERPKGSFSTLEIQRTEQGDSAMYLCASSLWAGGQETQYFGPGTRLLVL.

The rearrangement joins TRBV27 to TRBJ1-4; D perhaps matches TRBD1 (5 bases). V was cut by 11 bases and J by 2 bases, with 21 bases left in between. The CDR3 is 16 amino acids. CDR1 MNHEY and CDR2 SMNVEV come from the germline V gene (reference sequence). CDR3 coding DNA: TGTGCCGTTCGGAGTCTTTCAAGGGGTACTAATGAAAAACTGTTTTTT. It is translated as CAVRSLSRGTNEKLFF.

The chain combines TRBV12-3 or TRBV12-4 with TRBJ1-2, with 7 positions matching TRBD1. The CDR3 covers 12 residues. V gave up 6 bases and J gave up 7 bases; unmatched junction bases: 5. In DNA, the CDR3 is TGTGCCAGCAGCCGTGGACAGGCTGGCTACACCTTC. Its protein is CASSRGQAGYTF.

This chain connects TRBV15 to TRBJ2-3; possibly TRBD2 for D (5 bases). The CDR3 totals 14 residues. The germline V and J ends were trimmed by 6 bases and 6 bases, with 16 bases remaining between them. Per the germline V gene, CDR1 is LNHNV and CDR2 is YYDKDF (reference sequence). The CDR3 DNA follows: TGTGCCACCAGGGCAGAGACGCGGGCGGATACGCAGTATTTT. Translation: CATRAETRADTQYF.

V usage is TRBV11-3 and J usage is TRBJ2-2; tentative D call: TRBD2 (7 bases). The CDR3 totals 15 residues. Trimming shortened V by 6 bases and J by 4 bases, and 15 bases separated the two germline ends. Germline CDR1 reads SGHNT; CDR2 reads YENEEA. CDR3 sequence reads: CASSSSGGPTGELFF. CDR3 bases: TGTGCCAGCAGTTCCTCGGGGGGCCCCACCGGGGAGCTGTTTTTT.